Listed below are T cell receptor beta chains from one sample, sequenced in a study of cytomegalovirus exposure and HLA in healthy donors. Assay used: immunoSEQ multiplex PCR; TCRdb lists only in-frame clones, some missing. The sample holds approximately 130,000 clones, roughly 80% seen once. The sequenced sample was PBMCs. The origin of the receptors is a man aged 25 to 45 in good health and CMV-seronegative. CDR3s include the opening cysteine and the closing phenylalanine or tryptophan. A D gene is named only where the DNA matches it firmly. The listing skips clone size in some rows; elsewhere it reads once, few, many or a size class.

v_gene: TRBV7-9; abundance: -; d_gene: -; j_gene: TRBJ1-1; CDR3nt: TGTGCCAGCAGCTTCGTCGGTACTGAAGCTTTCTTT; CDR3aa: CASSFVGTEAFF
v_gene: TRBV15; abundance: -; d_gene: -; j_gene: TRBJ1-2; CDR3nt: TGTGCCACCAGCAGAGACCTGTTATCTGGCTACACCTTC; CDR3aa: CATSRDLLSGYTF
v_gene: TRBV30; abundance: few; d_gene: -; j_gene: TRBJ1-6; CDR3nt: TGTGCCTGGAAACCGGGGAGCAATTCACCCCTCCACTTT; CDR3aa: CAWKPGSNSPLHF
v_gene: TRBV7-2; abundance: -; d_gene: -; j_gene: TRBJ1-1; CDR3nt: TGTGCCAGCAGCCCCCACCCAGGCGGGGGCCCTGAAGCTTTCTTT; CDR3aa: CASSPHPGGGPEAFF
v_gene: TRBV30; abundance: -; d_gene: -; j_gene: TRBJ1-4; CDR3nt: TGTGCCTGGAGTGTACTAGAATCGGGGGAGAGGGAACTGTTTTTT; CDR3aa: CAWSVLESGERELFF
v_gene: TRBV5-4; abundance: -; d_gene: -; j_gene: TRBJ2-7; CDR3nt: TGTGCCAGCAGCTTGGATACAGGGCTCGGCGAGCAGTACTTC; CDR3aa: CASSLDTGLGEQYF
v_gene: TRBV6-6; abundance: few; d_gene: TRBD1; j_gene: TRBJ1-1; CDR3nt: TGTGCCACCAGGACAGGGAGCACTGAAGCTTTCTTT; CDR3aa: CATRTGSTEAFF
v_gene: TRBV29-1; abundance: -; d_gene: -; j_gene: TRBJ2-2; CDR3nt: TGCAGCGTCGCAGGGCACCTTAGCGGGGAGCTGTTTTTT; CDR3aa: CSVAGHLSGELFF
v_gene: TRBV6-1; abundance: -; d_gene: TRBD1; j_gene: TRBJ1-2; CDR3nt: TGTGCCAGCAGTGAACCGGGACAGGGGGGGTATGGCTACACCTTC; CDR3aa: CASSEPGQGGYGYTF
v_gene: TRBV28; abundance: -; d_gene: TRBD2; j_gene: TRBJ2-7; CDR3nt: TGTGCCAGCCTGGGACTAGCGGGAGCCTACGAGCAGTACTTC; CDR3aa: CASLGLAGAYEQYF
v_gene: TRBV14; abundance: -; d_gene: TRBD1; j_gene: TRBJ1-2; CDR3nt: TGTGCCAGCAGCCAACAGGGGGCTACTGGCTACACCTTC; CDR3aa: CASSQQGATGYTF
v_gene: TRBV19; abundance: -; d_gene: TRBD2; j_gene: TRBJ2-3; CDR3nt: TGTGCCAGTAGTATCCCTTGGGGGGGAAAGGCAGATACGCAGTATTTT; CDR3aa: CASSIPWGGKADTQYF
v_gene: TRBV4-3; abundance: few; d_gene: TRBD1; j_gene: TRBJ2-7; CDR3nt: TGCGCCAGCAGCCCCCAGAGGACAGGGTCTTACGAGCAGTACTTC; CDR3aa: CASSPQRTGSYEQYF
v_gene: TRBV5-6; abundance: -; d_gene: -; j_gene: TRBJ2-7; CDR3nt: TGTGCCAGCAGCTTCTTAATAGGAGGCCGCGAGCAGTACTTC; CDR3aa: CASSFLIGGREQYF
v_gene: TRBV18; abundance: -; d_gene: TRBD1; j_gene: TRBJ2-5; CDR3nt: TGTGCCAGCTCACCAGGGACAGAAGAGACCCAGTACTTC; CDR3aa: CASSPGTEETQYF
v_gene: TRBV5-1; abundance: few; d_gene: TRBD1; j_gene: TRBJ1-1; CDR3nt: TGCGCCAGCAGCTTGGGACAGGGGGGCACTGAAGCTTTCTTT; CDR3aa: CASSLGQGGTEAFF
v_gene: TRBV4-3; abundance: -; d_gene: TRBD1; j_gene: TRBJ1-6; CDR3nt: TGCGCCAGCAGCCAAGATCTGACAGGGGGTTATTCACCCCTCCACTTT; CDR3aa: CASSQDLTGGYSPLHF
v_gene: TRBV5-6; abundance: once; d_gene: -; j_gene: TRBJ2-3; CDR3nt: TGTGCCAGCAGCGATGGGACTCGCACAGATACGCAGTATTTT; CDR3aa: CASSDGTRTDTQYF
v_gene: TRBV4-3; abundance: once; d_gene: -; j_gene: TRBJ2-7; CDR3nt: TGCGCCAGCAGCCAAGGGGTGACACAGTCCTACGAGCAGTACTTC; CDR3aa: CASSQGVTQSYEQYF
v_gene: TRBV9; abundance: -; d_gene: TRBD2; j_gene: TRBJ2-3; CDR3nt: TGTGCCAGCAGCGTAGCTAATAGCGGGGGAACAGATACGCAGTATTTT; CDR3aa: CASSVANSGGTDTQYF
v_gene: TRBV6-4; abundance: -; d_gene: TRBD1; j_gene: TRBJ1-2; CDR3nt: TGTGCCAGCAGTGAAACAGGGGGCCGAGGCTACACCTTC; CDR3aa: CASSETGGRGYTF
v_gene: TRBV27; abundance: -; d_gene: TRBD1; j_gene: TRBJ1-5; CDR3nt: TGTGCCAGCAGTTCCTCGGGACAGGGACTTAATCAGCCCCAGCATTTT; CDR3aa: CASSSSGQGLNQPQHF
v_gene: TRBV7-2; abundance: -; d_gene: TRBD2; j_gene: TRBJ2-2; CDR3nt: TGTGCCAGCAAGGGGACTAGCGGGGGGACGAACACCGGGGAGCTGTTTTTT; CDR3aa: CASKGTSGGTNTGELFF
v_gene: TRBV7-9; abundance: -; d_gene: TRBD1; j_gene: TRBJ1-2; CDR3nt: TGTGCCAGCAGCCCCCCGACAGGACAGGGGGTCGGGGGCTACACCTTC; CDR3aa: CASSPPTGQGVGGYTF